A selection of T cell receptor beta chains follows, all from one sample in a study of blood T cell repertoires in COVID-19. Here immunoSEQ multiplex PCR was the method, and the copy in TCRdb shows in-frame clones only, minus some. The sample carries some 140,000 clones, 83% recorded once. Sequencing was performed on peripheral blood. Source of these receptors: a woman aged 55 to 70 with COVID-19, enrolled during active disease. The CDR3 runs from the conserved cysteine through the conserved F or W. The D gene is left open where the match is weak. Rows give clone size only sometimes, using once, few, many, or a class for an expanded clone.

>TRBJ1-6|TRBV18|.|.
TGTGCCAGCTCACCAAATGGGGGCGGCCTAAATTCACCCCTCCACTTT
CASSPNGGGLNSPLHF
>TRBJ2-5|TRBV18|TRBD1|.
TGTGCCAGCTCACCACGACAGGGTCGAGAGACCCAGTACTTC
CASSPRQGRETQYF
>TRBJ2-1|TRBV27|TRBD2|few
TGTGCCAGCAGTTTTGGAGTATTAGCGGGACAAAATGAGCAGTTCTTC
CASSFGVLAGQNEQFF
>TRBJ1-5|TRBV2|.|once
TGTGCCAGCAGCGGCGACGCGGGTAGCAATCAGCCCCAGCATTTT
CASSGDAGSNQPQHF
>TRBJ1-1|TRBV14|.|.
TGTGCCACCGTCCAGTGGAACACTGAAGCTTTCTTT
CATVQWNTEAFF
>TRBJ2-2|TRBV18|TRBD1|.
TGTGCCAGCTCAGTCGGACAGGGGAACACCGGGGAGCTGTTTTTT
CASSVGQGNTGELFF
>TRBJ1-5|TRBV1|.|.
TGCACCAGCAGACCTAGGGGTAGCAATCAGCCCCAGCATTTT
CTSRPRGSNQPQHF
>TRBJ2-3|TRBV7-6|.|.
TGTGCCAGCAGCTTACGGGGGGCATGGGATACGCAGTATTTT
CASSLRGAWDTQYF
>TRBJ2-1|TRBV5-1|TRBD2|once
TGCGCCAGCAGCTTGGTGGACTACCGGGGGGGGTTCTTC
CASSLVDYRGGFF
>TRBJ1-2|TRBV4-1|.|few
TGCGCCAGCAGCCAAGAATCGACAAACGGCTACACCTTC
CASSQESTNGYTF
>TRBJ1-1|TRBV9|.|few
TGCGCCCGCAGCGTCGGGGGGGGCCAGGGGCTCATGAACACTGAAGCTTTCTTT
CARSVGGGQGLMNTEAFF
>TRBJ1-6|TRBV6-5|.|.
TGTGCCAGCGGGGTCAGGGCTAATTCACCCCTCCACTTT
CASGVRANSPLHF
>TRBJ1-5|TRBV9|TRBD1|once
TGTGCCAGCTCACCCGGGGACAGGGATAATCAGCCCCAGCATTTT
CASSPGDRDNQPQHF
>TRBJ2-3|TRBV3-1/TRBV3-2|TRBD2|.
TGTGCCAGCAGCCGGCGGGGGGGAGAAGATACGCAGTATTTT
CASSRRGGEDTQYF
>TRBJ1-2|TRBV27|.|.
TGTGCCAGCAGTTTTTTCCCAGGGGTTAACTATGGCTACACCTTC
CASSFFPGVNYGYTF
>TRBJ1-2|TRBV5-4|.|.
TGTGCCAGCAGCCCAAGACTCGGTGGCTACACCTTC
CASSPRLGGYTF
>TRBJ2-2|TRBV28|TRBD2|.
TGTGCCAGCAGTCTTCTAGCGGGAGGACCAACCGGGGAGCTGTTTTTT
CASSLLAGGPTGELFF
>TRBJ1-5|TRBV12-3/TRBV12-4|TRBD1|.
TGTGCCAGCAGCCAACAGGGGACGCAGCCCCAGCATTTT
CASSQQGTQPQHF
>TRBJ1-2|TRBV9|TRBD1|.
TGTGCCAGCAGCGCCCGGACAGGGGACCTCCCAAATTATGGCTACACCTTC
CASSARTGDLPNYGYTF
>TRBJ2-1|TRBV9|TRBD2|.
TGTGCCAGCAGCGTTGCTAGCGGGGGGGCAAATGAGCAGTTCTTC
CASSVASGGANEQFF
>TRBJ2-1|TRBV13|TRBD2|.
TGTGCCAGCAGCCATATGAAGGGGCGGGGGTCCTACAATGAGCAGTTCTTC
CASSHMKGRGSYNEQFF
>TRBJ1-2|TRBV18|.|.
TGTGCCAGCTCACCACCGGATAGCGGGCAGCATGGCTACACCTTC
CASSPPDSGQHGYTF
>TRBJ1-3|TRBV5-1|.|.
TGCGCCAGCAGCTTGGTTGGAGGGCCTGGAAACACCATATATTTT
CASSLVGGPGNTIYF
>TRBJ2-5|TRBV7-9|.|.
TGTGCCAGCAGCTTATTCAGCGGGACCCAGTACTTC
CASSLFSGTQYF
>TRBJ1-2|TRBV27|TRBD1|.
TGTGCCAGCAGTTCCCGACAGGGGGCGGGTGGCTACACCTTC
CASSSRQGAGGYTF
>TRBJ1-2|TRBV6-5|.|.
TGTGCCAGCAGCTTTGGGCCATTGTTGGGTTATGGCTACACCTTC
CASSFGPLLGYGYTF
>TRBJ1-1|TRBV7-9|TRBD1|.
TGTGCCAGCAGCTTCGGACAGGAGAACACTGAAGCTTTCTTT
CASSFGQENTEAFF
>TRBJ2-1|TRBV5-1|.|.
TGCGCCAGCAGCTTTGGAGGGCCGAAGAATGAGCAGTTCTTC
CASSFGGPKNEQFF
>TRBJ1-6|TRBV9|.|.
TGTGCCAGCAGCGTAAGGCAGGGAGGTAATTCACCCCTCCACTTT
CASSVRQGGNSPLHF
>TRBJ2-7|TRBV7-8|.|.
TGTGCCAGCAGCTTAGCGCCAGACAGGACCTACGAGCAGTACTTC
CASSLAPDRTYEQYF
>TRBJ2-7|TRBV6-1|TRBD2|.
TGTGCCAGCAGTGAAGCGGCACTAGCGGGAGCCTACGAGCAGTACTTC
CASSEAALAGAYEQYF
>TRBJ1-4|TRBV5-1|.|.
TGCGCCAGCAGCTTTTGGGAGCGTGAAAAACTGTTTTTT
CASSFWEREKLFF
>TRBJ1-4|TRBV18|.|.
TGTGCCAGCACCAAAGGCGGGGAGGGAGAAAAACTGTTTTTT
CASTKGGEGEKLFF
>TRBJ2-2|TRBV5-1|.|.
TGCGCCAGCAGCTTGCTAGGGGATGTCATTACCGGGGAGCTGTTTTTT
CASSLLGDVITGELFF
>TRBJ2-5|TRBV2|TRBD2|.
TGTGCCAGCAGTCAACTAGCGTCCCAAGAGACCCAGTACTTC
CASSQLASQETQYF
>TRBJ1-4|TRBV10-3|.|.
TGTGCCATCAGTGATTCCCTGAGGGCAACTAATGAAAAACTGTTTTTT
CAISDSLRATNEKLFF
>TRBJ1-4|TRBV6-5|.|.
TGTGCCAGCAGTTACCCACCGGGTCCCCCGAGGGAAAAACTGTTTTTT
CASSYPPGPPREKLFF
>TRBJ1-5|TRBV6-6|TRBD1|.
TGTGCCAGCAGTTGGACAGGGGGCAGCAATCAGCCCCAGCATTTT
CASSWTGGSNQPQHF